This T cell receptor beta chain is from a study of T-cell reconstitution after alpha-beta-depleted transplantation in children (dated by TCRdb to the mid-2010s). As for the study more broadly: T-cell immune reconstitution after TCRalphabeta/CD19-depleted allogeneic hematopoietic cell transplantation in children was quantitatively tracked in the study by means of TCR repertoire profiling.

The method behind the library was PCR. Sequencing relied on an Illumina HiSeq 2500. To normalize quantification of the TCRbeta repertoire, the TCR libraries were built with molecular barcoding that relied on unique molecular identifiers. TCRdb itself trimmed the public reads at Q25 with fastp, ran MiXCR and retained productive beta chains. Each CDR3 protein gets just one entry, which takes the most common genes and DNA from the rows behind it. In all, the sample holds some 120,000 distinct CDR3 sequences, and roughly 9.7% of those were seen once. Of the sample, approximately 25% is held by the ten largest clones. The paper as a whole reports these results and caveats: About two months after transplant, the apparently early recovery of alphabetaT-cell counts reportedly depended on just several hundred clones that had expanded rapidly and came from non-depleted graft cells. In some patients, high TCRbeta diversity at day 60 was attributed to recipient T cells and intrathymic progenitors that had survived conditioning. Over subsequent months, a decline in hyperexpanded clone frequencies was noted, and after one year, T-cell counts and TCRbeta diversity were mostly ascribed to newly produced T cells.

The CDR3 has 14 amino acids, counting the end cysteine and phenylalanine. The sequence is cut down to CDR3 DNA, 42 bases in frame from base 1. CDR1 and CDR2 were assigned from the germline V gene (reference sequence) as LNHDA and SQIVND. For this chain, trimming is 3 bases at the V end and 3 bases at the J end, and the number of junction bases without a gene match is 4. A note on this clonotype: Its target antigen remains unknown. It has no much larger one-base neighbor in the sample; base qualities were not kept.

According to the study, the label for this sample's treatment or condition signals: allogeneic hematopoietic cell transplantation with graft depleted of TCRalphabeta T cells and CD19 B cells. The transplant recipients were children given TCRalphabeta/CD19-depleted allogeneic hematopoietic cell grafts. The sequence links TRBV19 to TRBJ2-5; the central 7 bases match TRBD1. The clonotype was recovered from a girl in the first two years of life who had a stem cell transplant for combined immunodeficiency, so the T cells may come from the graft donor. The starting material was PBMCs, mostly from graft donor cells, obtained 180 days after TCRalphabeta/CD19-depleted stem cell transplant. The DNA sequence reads TGTGCCAGTAGTATTCTAGGGGGCGAAGAGACCCAGTACTTC. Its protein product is CASSILGGEETQYF.